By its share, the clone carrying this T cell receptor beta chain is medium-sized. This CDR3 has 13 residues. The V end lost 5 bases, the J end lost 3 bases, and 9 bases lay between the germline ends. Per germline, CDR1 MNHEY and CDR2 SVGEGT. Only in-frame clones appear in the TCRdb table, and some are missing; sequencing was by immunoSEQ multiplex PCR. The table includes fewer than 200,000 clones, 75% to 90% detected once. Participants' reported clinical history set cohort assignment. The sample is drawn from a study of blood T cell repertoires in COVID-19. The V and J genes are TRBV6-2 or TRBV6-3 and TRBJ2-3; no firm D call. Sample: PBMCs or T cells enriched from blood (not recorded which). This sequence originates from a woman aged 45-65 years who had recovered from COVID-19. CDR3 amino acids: CASSLLLTDTQYF. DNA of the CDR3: TGTGCCAGCAGTCTACTGTTAACAGATACGCAGTATTTT.